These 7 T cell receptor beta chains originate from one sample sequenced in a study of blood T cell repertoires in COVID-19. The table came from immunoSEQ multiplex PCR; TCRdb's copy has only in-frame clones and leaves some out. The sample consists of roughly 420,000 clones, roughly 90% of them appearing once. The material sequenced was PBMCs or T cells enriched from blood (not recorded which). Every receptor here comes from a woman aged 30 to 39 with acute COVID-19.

CDR3 sequence (DNA): TGTGCCTGGCTGGACATGATCACAGATACGCAGTATTTT. Protein product: CAWLDMITDTQYF. The chain joins TRBV30 to TRBJ2-3; a possible D gene is TRBD1 (5 bases). The germline V and J ends were trimmed by 5 bases and 2 bases, with 11 bases remaining between them. The CDR3 spans 13 residues. The V gene's germline CDR1 is GTSNPN and CDR2 SVGIG (reference sequence).

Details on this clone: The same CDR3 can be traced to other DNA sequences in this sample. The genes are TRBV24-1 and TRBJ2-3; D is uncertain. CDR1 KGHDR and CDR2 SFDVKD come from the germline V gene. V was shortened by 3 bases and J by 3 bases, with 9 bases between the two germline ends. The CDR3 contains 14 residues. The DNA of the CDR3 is TGTGCCACCAGTGATCCGACCGGGACAGATACGCAGTATTTT. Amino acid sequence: CATSDPTGTDTQYF.

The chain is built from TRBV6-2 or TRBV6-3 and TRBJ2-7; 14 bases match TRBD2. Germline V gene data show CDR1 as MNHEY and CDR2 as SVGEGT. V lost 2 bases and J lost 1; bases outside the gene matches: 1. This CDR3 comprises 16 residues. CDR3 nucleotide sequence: TGTGCCAGCAGTTACCGGACTAGCGGGGGGTCCTACGAGCAGTACTTC. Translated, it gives CASSYRTSGGSYEQYF.

The CDR3 loop reads CASLTGARNYEQYF. The CDR3, as DNA: TGTGCCAGTCTTACAGGCGCACGAAACTACGAGCAGTACTTC. The chain recombines TRBV2 with TRBJ2-7, with a tentative D call TRBD1 (5 bases). Germline CDR1 is SNHLY and CDR2 is FYNNEI. This CDR3 is 14 amino acids long. Trimming removed 9 bases from V and 3 bases from J, with 18 bases in between.

CDR3 bases: TGTGCCAGCAGCGTAGTGGGAGCTCCTGGAAACACCATATATTTT. Its protein product is CASSVVGAPGNTIYF. The chain carries TRBV9 and TRBJ1-3; D call uncertain. V lost 0 bases and J 2 bases, leaving 9 bases between the germline ends. Looked up from germline, CDR1 is SGDLS and CDR2 is YYNGEE. The CDR3 covers 15 residues.

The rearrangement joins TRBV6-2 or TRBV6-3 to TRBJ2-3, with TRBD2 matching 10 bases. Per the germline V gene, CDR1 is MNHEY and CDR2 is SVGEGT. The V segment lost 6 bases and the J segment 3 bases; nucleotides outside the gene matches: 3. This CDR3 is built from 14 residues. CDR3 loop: CASSPSGGTDTQYF. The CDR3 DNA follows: TGTGCCAGCAGCCCTAGCGGGGGAACAGATACGCAGTATTTT.

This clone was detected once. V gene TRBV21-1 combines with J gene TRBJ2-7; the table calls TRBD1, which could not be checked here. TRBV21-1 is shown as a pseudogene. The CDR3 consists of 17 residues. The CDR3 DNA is TGTGCCAGCAGCACCAGTTCCAGGACAGGGGGGTTTTACGAGCAGTACTTC. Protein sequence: CASSTSSRTGGFYEQYF.